The next 9 T cell receptor beta chains were all read from a single sample in a study of T cell responses to AZD1222 COVID-19 vaccine. Generated by immunoSEQ multiplex PCR, the TCRdb table keeps only in-frame clones and is missing some. Among roughly 91,000 clones, 70% to 90% were seen once, and the ten largest hold 2.9%. The sequenced sample was peripheral blood, obtained on day 0 of AZD1222 vaccination. These receptors all come from an adult in good health.

The chain links TRBV7-3 to TRBJ1-1, with D hard to call. CDR1 is SGHTA, CDR2 FQGTGA, per germline. The CDR3 runs 13 residues. Between the trimmed V and J ends, which lost 3 bases and 3 bases, there was a span of 8 bases. The CDR3 here is CASSLEGDTEAFF. The CDR3 nucleotides are TGTGCCAGCAGCTTGGAGGGAGACACTGAAGCTTTCTTT.

The chain joins TRBV5-4 to TRBJ2-7, with 7 positions matching TRBD1. The CDR3 has 14 amino acids. Germline assignment: CDR1 SGHNT and CDR2 YYREEE (reference sequence). The junction had 10 bases not matched to a gene; V was cut back by 4 bases and J by 6 bases. Here the CDR3 DNA reads TGTGCCAGCAGCCCTTCCGGGACAGAAACCGAGCAGTACTTC. Translation: CASSPSGTETEQYF. Filled out from reference TRBV5-4 and TRBJ2-7, the complete variable domain reads ETGVTQSPTHLIKTRGQQVTLRCSSQSGHNTVSWYQQALGQGPQFIFQYYREEENGRGNFPPRFSGLQFPNYSSELNVNALELDDSALYLCASSPSGTETEQYFGPGTRLTVT.

This sequence joins TRBV9 and TRBJ1-2; TRBD1 aligns across 9 bases. This CDR3 is 15 amino acids long. V dropped 3 bases and J dropped 8; count of bases not matched to a gene: 11. CDR1 SGDLS and CDR2 YYNGEE come from the germline V gene. The CDR3 region is CASSAHPGQGYGYTF. The CDR3 DNA follows: TGTGCCAGCAGCGCCCACCCGGGACAGGGCTACGGCTACACCTTC. Combining the CDR3 with reference TRBV9 and TRBJ1-2 gives the whole variable domain DSGVTQTPKHLITATGQRVTLRCSPRSGDLSVYWYQQSLDQGLQFLIQYYNGEERAKGNILERFSAQQFPDLHSELNLSSLELGDSALYFCASSAHPGQGYGYTFGSGTRLTVV.

A few counts support this clone. The chain has TRBV5-5 and TRBJ2-7, with a tentative D call TRBD2 (5 bases). The V end was cut by 1 base, the J end by 2 bases, with 7 bases between. The CDR3 covers 13 residues. Germline V gives CDR1 SGHKS, CDR2 YYEKEE (reference sequence). CDR3 in amino acids: CASSLSGTYEQYV. The CDR3 bases are TGTGCCAGCAGCTTGTCCGGGACCTACGAGCAGTACGTC.

This chain links TRBV5-1 with TRBJ2-2, with D tentatively TRBD1 (6 bases). Germline lookup yields CDR1 SGHRS and CDR2 YFSETQ. The CDR3 has 14 residues. Trimming removed 3 bases at V and 4 bases at J, with 10 bases between. CDR3 in amino acids: CASSSQGGTGELFF. In DNA form, the CDR3 reads TGCGCCAGCAGCTCCCAAGGGGGCACCGGGGAGCTGTTTTTT. Full variable domain (missing parts from reference TRBV5-1 and TRBJ2-2): KAGVTQTPRYLIKTRGQQVTLSCSPISGHRSVSWYQQTPGQGLQFLFEYFSETQRNKGNFPGRFSGRQFSNSRSEMNVSTLELGDSALYLCASSSQGGTGELFFGEGSRLTVL.

V gene TRBV6-1 combines with J gene TRBJ1-3; possible D gene TRBD1, 6 bases. CDR1 and CDR2 from the germline V gene are MNHNS and SASEGT. CDR3 size: 13 residues. Between the trimmed V and J ends, which lost 6 bases and 9 bases, there was a span of 15 bases. CDR3 nucleotide sequence: TGTGCCAGCAGAGGCGGACAGAGGGCCACCATATATTTT. Translation: CASRGGQRATIYF.

V gene TRBV28 combines with J gene TRBJ2-1; 16 positions match TRBD2. The CDR3 has 18 residues. The V gene's germline CDR1 is MDHEN and CDR2 SYDVKM. Germline trimming cut 0 bases from V and 7 bases from J; bases unmatched to any gene: 6. CDR3 bases: TGTGCCAGCAGTTTATGGAGGGGACTAGCGGGAGGGCTAAATGAGCAGTTCTTC. Translating it yields CASSLWRGLAGGLNEQFF.

The chain is built from TRBV7-2 and TRBJ2-3; D not certain. This CDR3 has 15 amino acids. V lost 1 base and J 0 bases, leaving 8 bases between the germline ends. Per germline, CDR1 SGHTA and CDR2 FQGNSA. CDR3 region: CASSLGLVSTDTQYF. For the CDR3, the DNA is TGTGCCAGCAGCTTAGGTCTAGTGAGCACAGATACGCAGTATTTT.

The CDR3 DNA reads as TGTGCCAGCAGTGACTCGAGCGGGGGACACAATGAGCAGTTCTTC. It is translated as CASSDSSGGHNEQFF. The chain uses TRBV6-4 and TRBJ2-1; TRBD2 matches at 8 bases. Germline CDR1 and CDR2: MRHNA and SNTAGT. This CDR3 spans 15 amino acids. V was pared by 0 bases and J by 5 bases, with 3 bases of the junction left unmatched.